Listed here are 30 T cell receptor beta chains from one sample, sequenced in a study of T cells in tumors after PD-1 blockade. TCRdb's copy holds only in-frame clones and misses some; the assay was immunoSEQ multiplex PCR. The table lists about 14,000 clones, roughly 85% of them singletons. The material was PBMCs, obtained after anti-PD-1 treatment. These receptors came from a human donor with basal cell carcinoma.

The gene calls are TRBV5-4 and TRBJ2-7; D is uncertain. Germline CDR1 SGHNT, CDR2 YYREEE (reference sequence). The CDR3 spans 16 residues. Trimming cost V 0 bases and J 6 bases, with 19 bases left between them. CDR3 loop: CASSLAAASTSSEQYF. The CDR3 region has the DNA TGTGCCAGCAGCTTGGCCGCGGCAAGTACGAGTTCCGAGCAGTACTTC.

J is TRBJ1-2 and V is TRBV4-2, with 7 bases lining up with TRBD1. Trimming removed 2 bases from V and 7 bases from J; junction bases left unmatched: 4. The CDR3 totals 13 residues. Germline CDR1 is LGHNA and CDR2 is YNFKEQ. DNA of the CDR3: TGTGCCAGCAGCCAAACAGGGGTTCGTGGCTACACCTTC. It codes for CASSQTGVRGYTF.

The chain combines TRBV5-1 with TRBJ1-1; D is ambiguous. Germline loops: CDR1 SGHRS, CDR2 YFSETQ. The ends were cut back, 3 bases at V and 2 bases at J, with 8 bases in the middle. The CDR3 loop spans 13 amino acids. CDR3 sequence (DNA): TGCGCCAGCAGCTCAGGATCAAACACTGAAGCTTTCTTT. Residues: CASSSGSNTEAFF.

CDR3 region: CASSESPRVGDEQYF. The CDR3 bases are TGTGCCAGCAGTGAATCCCCCAGGGTTGGAGACGAGCAGTACTTC. V is TRBV6-1 and J is TRBJ2-7; D perhaps matches TRBD1 (5 bases). Germline lookup yields CDR1 MNHNS and CDR2 SASEGT. With 2 bases removed from V and 5 bases from J, the gap between germline ends came to 16 bases. This CDR3 spans 15 amino acids.

The chain joins TRBV7-3 to TRBJ2-3; unclear D gene. The germline V gene encodes CDR1 SGHTA and CDR2 FQGTGA. V was shortened by 5 bases and J by 0 bases, with 15 bases between the two germline ends. The CDR3 is 16 amino acids. CDR3 sequence reads: CASSPKGGSSTDTQYF. CDR3 sequence (DNA): TGTGCCAGCAGCCCAAAGGGCGGATCCAGCACAGATACGCAGTATTTT.

The rearrangement links TRBV6-2 or TRBV6-3 to TRBJ2-7, with D maybe TRBD1 (5 bases). The CDR3 loop spans 14 amino acids. Looked up from germline, CDR1 is MNHEY and CDR2 is SVGEGT. V lost 2 bases, J lost 3 bases, and 11 bases lay in between. CDR3 residues: CASSYQGSGYEQYF. As DNA, the CDR3 is TGTGCCAGCAGTTACCAGGGCTCAGGCTACGAGCAGTACTTC.

The V gene is TRBV6-5, the J gene TRBJ2-3; maybe TRBD2 (5 bases). CDR1 MNHEY and CDR2 SVGAGI come from the germline V gene. The V end was cut by 7 bases, the J end by 2 bases, with 10 bases between. CDR3 length: 13 amino acids. The CDR3 spells CASTPRDTDTQYF. As DNA, the CDR3 is TGTGCCAGCACCCCGAGGGACACAGATACGCAGTATTTT.

The rearrangement joins TRBV29-1 to TRBJ1-2; D call uncertain. V lost 6 bases to trimming and J lost 6 bases, with 11 bases between them. CDR1 is SQVTM and CDR2 is ANQGSEA in the germline V gene. The CDR3 length is 11 residues. CDR3 protein: CSVPRWDGYTF. The CDR3 DNA sequence: TGCAGCGTGCCTAGATGGGATGGCTACACCTTC.

The chain employs TRBV19 and TRBJ2-2, with TRBD2 identical over 8 bases. J was trimmed by 7 bases and V by 8 bases; bases with no gene match: 9. CDR1 is LNHDA and CDR2 is SQIVND in the germline V gene (reference sequence). CDR3 length equals 14 residues. The CDR3 bases are TGTGCCAGTGAATTAGCGGGAAAAGTCGGGGAGCTGTTTTTT. Encoded protein: CASELAGKVGELFF. Full variable domain (missing parts from reference TRBV19 and TRBJ2-2): DGGITQSPKYLFRKEGQNVTLSCEQNLNHDAMYWYRQDPGQGLRLIYYSQIVNDFQKGDIAEGYSVSREKKESFPLTVTSAQKNPTAFYLCASELAGKVGELFFGEGSRLTVL.

This clone was seen a single time. V and J are TRBV12-3 or TRBV12-4 and TRBJ2-1; D call uncertain. The CDR3 totals 11 residues. V was clipped by 3 bases and J by 7 bases, with 4 bases between them. CDR3 protein: CASSFLNEQFF. The CDR3 coding sequence is TGTGCCAGCAGTTTTCTAAATGAGCAGTTCTTC.

The genes are TRBV2 and TRBJ2-1; D gene ambiguous. Germline CDR1 SNHLY, CDR2 FYNNEI. This CDR3 is 14 amino acids long. With 7 bases removed from V and 3 bases from J, the gap between germline ends came to 13 bases. The CDR3 region is CASTFDGYYNEQFF. The CDR3 coding sequence is TGTGCCAGCACTTTTGACGGATACTACAATGAGCAGTTCTTC. The full variable domain, completed using reference TRBV2 and TRBJ2-1, is EPEVTQTPSHQVTQMGQEVILRCVPISNHLYFYWYRQILGQKVEFLVSFYNNEISEKSEIFDDQFSVERPDGSNFTLKIRSTKLEDSAMYFCASTFDGYYNEQFFGPGTRLTVL.

The gene calls are TRBV6-5 and TRBJ1-2; weak D call: TRBD1 (5 bases). The CDR3 length is 12 residues. V dropped 7 bases and J dropped 8 bases, with 14 bases sitting between them. Germline V gene lookup returns CDR1 MNHEY and CDR2 SVGAGI. The CDR3 region is CASMGGGWGYTF. The CDR3 DNA reads TGTGCCAGCATGGGCGGGGGTTGGGGCTACACCTTC.

The CDR3 here is CASSRTGGWYGYTF. Written as DNA, the CDR3 is TGTGCCAGCAGCCGGACAGGGGGTTGGTATGGCTACACCTTC. The rearrangement uses TRBV28 and TRBJ1-2, with TRBD1 matching 10 bases. V lost 6 bases and J lost 5; bases outside the gene matches: 6. The CDR3 extends over 14 amino acids. Germline CDR1 reads MDHEN; CDR2 reads SYDVKM.

This chain connects TRBV29-1 to TRBJ2-2, with 11 bases lining up with TRBD2. J gave up 8 bases and V 1 base, and 9 bases lay outside the gene matches. The CDR3 runs to 16 residues. Per germline, CDR1 SQVTM and CDR2 ANQGSEA. The CDR3 is CSVEAVTSGSLGELFF. CDR3 nucleotide sequence: TGCAGCGTTGAAGCCGTAACTAGCGGGAGCTTAGGGGAGCTGTTTTTT.

This chain uses TRBV4-1 with TRBJ2-1; D is perhaps TRBD1 or TRBD2 (5 bases each). The germline CDR1 and CDR2 sequences are MGHRA and YSYEKL. This CDR3 comprises 12 residues. The germline V and J ends were trimmed by 4 bases and 7 bases, with 8 bases remaining between them. In DNA, the CDR3 is TGCGCCAGCAGCCTATGGGGGAATGAGCAGTTCTTC. Translated: CASSLWGNEQFF.

DNA of the CDR3: TGTGCTAGTGGTTTCCCCGTGAAGGCTGGCCATACTATTAACCCCTACGAAGAGCAGTACTTC. Translation gives CASGFPVKAGHTINPYEEQYF. This chain uses TRBV12-5 with TRBJ2-7; D is uncertain. The germline CDR1 and CDR2 sequences are LGHNT and FRNRAP. CDR3 size: 21 residues. V dropped 3 bases and J dropped 7 bases, with 37 bases sitting between them.

This chain links TRBV5-1 with TRBJ2-3, with D unresolved. With 3 bases removed from V and 0 bases from J, the gap between germline ends came to 8 bases. Germline CDR1 is SGHRS and CDR2 is YFSETQ. The CDR3 covers 14 residues. The CDR3 DNA is TGCGCCAGCAGCTCCACTCTTAGCACAGATACGCAGTATTTT. Protein: CASSSTLSTDTQYF.

This chain joins TRBV5-1 and TRBJ2-5, with 11 bases fitting TRBD1. The CDR3 covers 17 residues. Trimming cost V 0 bases and J 4 bases; bases outside gene matches: 8. Germline lookup yields CDR1 SGHRS and CDR2 YFSETQ. CDR3 sequence: CASSLGLGQGVRETQYF. As DNA, the CDR3 is TGCGCCAGCAGCTTGGGGCTGGGACAGGGGGTTAGAGAGACCCAGTACTTC. The full variable domain, with the rest looked up from reference TRBV5-1 and TRBJ2-5, is KAGVTQTPRYLIKTRGQQVTLSCSPISGHRSVSWYQQTPGQGLQFLFEYFSETQRNKGNFPGRFSGRQFSNSRSEMNVSTLELGDSALYLCASSLGLGQGVRETQYFGPGTRLLVL.

The table lists this clone with a few counts. The CDR3 coding sequence is TGTGCCAGTACCAAGCCGGGGGGGATCGAGCAGTTCTTC. Its protein is CASTKPGGIEQFF. V and J are TRBV19 and TRBJ2-1; TRBD2 agrees at 8 bases. V shed 7 bases and J 10 bases; nucleotides not matched to a gene: 9. The germline V gene encodes CDR1 LNHDA and CDR2 SQIVND (reference sequence). This CDR3 spans 13 amino acids.

This chain joins TRBV5-6 and TRBJ1-2; TRBD1 agrees at 9 bases. Trimming took 3 bases from V and 9 from J; bases not matched to a gene: 12. The germline gives CDR1 SGHDT, CDR2 YYEEEE. CDR3 length equals 15 residues. CDR3 in DNA: TGTGCCAGCAGCTGGGACAGGGCAATTAATTATAGCTACACCTTC. Its protein product is CASSWDRAINYSYTF.

The V and J genes are TRBV5-1 and TRBJ1-6; weak D call: TRBD1 (5 bases). V dropped 1 base and J dropped 6 bases, with 17 bases sitting between them. Germline V gene data show CDR1 as SGHRS and CDR2 as YFSETQ. CDR3 length: 17 residues. In DNA form, the CDR3 reads TGCGCCAGCAGCTTGTTTGGGGCACCGGCGGGTAATTCACCCCTCCACTTT. Its protein is CASSLFGAPAGNSPLHF.

V and J are TRBV28 and TRBJ2-7; D is perhaps TRBD2 (6 bases). Germline lookup yields CDR1 MDHEN and CDR2 SYDVKM. The V end lost 2 bases, the J end lost 1 base, and 6 bases lay between the germline ends. There are 13 residues in the CDR3. The CDR3 spells CASSLGGSYEQYF. Written as DNA, the CDR3 is TGTGCCAGCAGTTTAGGAGGGTCCTACGAGCAGTACTTC.

The J gene is TRBJ1-1, the V gene TRBV28; D not resolved. The germline gives CDR1 MDHEN, CDR2 SYDVKM. Deletions cut 6 bases from V and 0 bases from J, with 5 bases between. There are 12 residues in the CDR3. CDR3 DNA: TGTGCCAGCAGGTATATGAACACTGAAGCTTTCTTT. Amino acid sequence: CASRYMNTEAFF.

The chain uses TRBV2 and TRBJ2-7; 8 bases map to TRBD2. The junction had 7 bases not matched to a gene; V was cut back by 3 bases and J by 6 bases. Germline V CDR1 and CDR2: SNHLY, FYNNEI. CDR3 length: 14 amino acids. In nucleotides, the CDR3 is TGTGCCAGCAGTGAGTCAAGCGGGAGACCCGAGCAGTACTTC. Its protein product is CASSESSGRPEQYF.

The V and J genes are TRBV28 and TRBJ2-7; D is uncertain. V was clipped by 6 bases and J by 9 bases, with 15 bases between them. The CDR3 consists of 12 residues. Germline V gene sequence: CDR1 MDHEN, CDR2 SYDVKM. DNA of the CDR3: TGTGCCAGCAGCCCCGGGTCTTTGGCGCAGTACTTC. This codes for CASSPGSLAQYF.

The genes are TRBV9 and TRBJ1-2; TRBD1 matches 8 bases. The CDR3 is made up of 17 amino acids. Unmatched junction bases numbered 10, after V lost 3 bases and J lost 0 bases. Germline V CDR1 and CDR2: SGDLS, YYNGEE. The CDR3 nucleotides read TGTGCCAGCAGCGCCTTGACAGGGGCCCCCGCTAACTATGGCTACACCTTC. As protein: CASSALTGAPANYGYTF.

The J gene is TRBJ1-2, the V gene TRBV5-1, with a possible D match to TRBD1 (5 bases). In germline, CDR1 is SGHRS, CDR2 YFSETQ. Between the trimmed V and J ends, which lost 4 bases and 8 bases, there was a span of 15 bases. This CDR3 contains 13 residues. CDR3 DNA sequence: TGCGCCAGCAGCCTAGTAGGGGAGAACGGCTACACCTTC. Protein product: CASSLVGENGYTF.

The V and J genes are TRBV5-4 and TRBJ1-2, with D tentatively TRBD1 (5 bases). Trimming pared 0 bases from V and 2 bases from J, leaving 11 bases between. The CDR3 has 15 amino acids. Germline CDR1 is SGHNT and CDR2 is YYREEE (reference sequence). This CDR3 is CASSLGGAGNYGYTF. The CDR3 DNA reads as TGTGCCAGCAGCTTGGGCGGGGCCGGGAACTATGGCTACACCTTC.

The chain is built from TRBV6-1 and TRBJ1-5; TRBD1 is a possible D gene (5 bases). CDR1 and CDR2 from the germline V gene are MNHNS and SASEGT. Deletions cut 1 base from V and 2 bases from J, with 24 bases between. CDR3 length: 20 amino acids. CDR3 bases: TGTGCCAGCAGTGAAGTTCGGTGGGCAGGGCCCAGCCGGGGCAATCAGCCCCAGCATTTT. The encoded protein is CASSEVRWAGPSRGNQPQHF.

This rearrangement joins TRBV5-1 to TRBJ2-2, with 10 bases matching TRBD2. The CDR3 loop spans 15 amino acids. The V gene end was trimmed by 5 bases and the J gene end by 6 bases; junction bases not matched to a gene: 7. Per the germline V gene, CDR1 is SGHRS and CDR2 is YFSETQ. CDR3: CASRTTSGVAGELFF. The CDR3 DNA reads as TGCGCCAGCAGAACCACTAGCGGGGTAGCCGGGGAGCTGTTTTTT.